This T cell receptor beta chain was sequenced in a study of vaccination effects on CD4 cells after COVID-19. Notes on the study in general: Convalescents showed post-vaccine spike-reactive clones that were mainly new vaccine-induced clones.

This CDR3 region has 15 residues. The ends were cut back, 0 bases at V and 5 bases at J, with 14 bases in the middle. Germline V gives CDR1 SGHRS, CDR2 YFSETQ. Of note for this clone: The antigen remains unidentified.

ViraFEST used viral peptide pools to expand antigen-specific CD4+ T cells before sequencing. Isolating CD4+ T cells followed 9 to 10 days of culture. SARS-CoV-2 infected the person between March and December 2020, as confirmed by PCR. Clones were read by immunoSEQ multiplex PCR, and TCRdb kept only the in-frame ones, dropping some. The data contain about 45,000 clones, roughly two thirds of them seen just once; the ten biggest clones take up under 40%. The genes are TRBV5-1 and TRBJ1-1; TRBD1 might be the D (6 bases). This specimen consisted of CD4+ T cells from PBMCs cultured with a peptide pool, obtained before COVID-19 vaccination. The origin of this receptor is a human donor who had a prior SARS-CoV-2 infection. CDR3 DNA: TGCGCCAGCAGCTTGGCCATAAGGGGGGGGACTGAAGCTTTCTTT. Its protein product is CASSLAIRGGTEAFF.